This TCR beta chain was identified during a study of blood T cell repertoires in COVID-19. V dropped 4 bases and J dropped 1; count of bases not matched to a gene: 7. The CDR3 length is 15 residues. Germline V gene sequence: CDR1 SGHRS, CDR2 YFSETQ. Clones were sequenced by immunoSEQ multiplex PCR, and TCRdb holds only the in-frame ones, with some missing. The repertoire holds about 280,000 clones, with about nine tenths as singletons. The sequencing sample was made of PBMCs or T cells enriched from blood (not recorded which). J is TRBJ2-7 and V is TRBV5-1; 8 bases agree with TRBD2. The clonotype originates from an older woman who had recovered from COVID-19. CDR3 sequence (DNA): TGCGCCAGCAGCCCTCAAGCGGGAGTGTCCTACGAGCAGTACTTC. Its translation: CASSPQAGVSYEQYF.